One sample yielded the 22 T cell receptor beta chains listed below, sequenced in a study of OX40 agonist ivuxolimab in advanced cancers. This table comes from immunoSEQ multiplex PCR, and its TCRdb copy is limited to in-frame clones, with some not included. The sample contains some 43,000 clones, 70% to 90% of which appear only once. Sequenced material: CD4+ or CD8+ T cells sorted from blood, taken in a trial of the OX40 agonist ivuxolimab. Receptor source: an adult with an advanced solid tumor such as melanoma, head and neck, liver or kidney cancer.

This clone was found a few times. The chain joins TRBV18 to TRBJ2-7; D could derive from TRBD1 or TRBD2 (5 bases each). The CDR3 consists of 13 residues. Deletions cut 0 bases from V and 2 bases from J, with 5 bases between. The V gene's germline CDR1 is KGHSH and CDR2 LQKENI. As DNA, the CDR3 is TGTGCCAGCTCACCACCGGGACCCTACGAGCAGTACTTC. Its protein product is CASSPPGPYEQYF.

The chain couples TRBV28 to TRBJ2-7; either TRBD1 or TRBD2 may fit D (5 bases each). Germline CDR1 reads MDHEN; CDR2 reads SYDVKM. With 6 bases removed from V and 2 bases from J, the gap between germline ends came to 14 bases. The CDR3 consists of 14 residues. CDR3 in DNA: TGTGCCAGCAGGACGGGACCGGACCCCTACGAGCAGTACTTC. It codes for CASRTGPDPYEQYF.

The CDR3 DNA reads as TGCGCCAGCAGCCATGGACACCCCTCCTACAATGAGCAGTTCTTC. As protein: CASSHGHPSYNEQFF. The chain is built from TRBV4-1 and TRBJ2-1; D is perhaps TRBD1 (5 bases). The CDR3 extends over 15 amino acids. Germline loops: CDR1 MGHRA, CDR2 YSYEKL. Trimming left V 3 bases short and J 0 bases short, with 9 bases between.

The V call is TRBV5-1, the J call TRBJ1-1; 11 bases are shared with TRBD1. J was trimmed by 1 base and V by 2 bases; bases with no gene match: 4. CDR1 is SGHRS, CDR2 YFSETQ, per germline. This CDR3 comprises 16 residues. CDR3 nucleotide sequence: TGCGCCAGCAGCTTAGGACAGGGGGCTTCGAACACTGAAGCTTTCTTT. Translation: CASSLGQGASNTEAFF.

This chain connects TRBV29-1 to TRBJ2-7; D remains ambiguous. V dropped 4 bases and J dropped 6 bases, with 10 bases sitting between them. CDR3 length equals 11 residues. CDR1 is SQVTM, CDR2 ANQGSEA, per germline. CDR3 nucleotides: TGCAGCGTTGTTCAAGGTACCGAGCAGTACTTC. It codes for CSVVQGTEQYF.

The chain is built from TRBV7-2 and TRBJ2-7; 10 nucleotides line up with TRBD2. V gave up 5 bases and J gave up 7 bases; unmatched junction bases: 11. Germline V gene lookup returns CDR1 SGHTA and CDR2 FQGNSA. The CDR3 loop spans 15 amino acids. DNA of the CDR3: TGTGCCAGCAGCCACCCAACTAGCGGGACGGATGAGCAGTACTTC. It is translated as CASSHPTSGTDEQYF.

The V gene is TRBV5-4, the J gene TRBJ2-3; D is ambiguous. The germline gives CDR1 SGHNT, CDR2 YYREEE (reference sequence). The V and J ends lost 2 bases and 8 bases respectively, with 12 bases between them. The CDR3 has 13 residues. The CDR3, as DNA: TGTGCCAGCAGCTTCATCGATTCCGGTACGCAGTATTTT. This translates into CASSFIDSGTQYF.

The chain couples TRBV11-2 to TRBJ1-2; TRBD1 matches at 7 bases. Losses at the gene ends were 1 base for V and 10 bases for J; bases not matched to a gene: 3. Germline CDR1 and CDR2: SGHAT and FQNNGV. This CDR3 comprises 12 residues. CDR3 sequence reads: CASSLARGDYTF. The CDR3 DNA reads as TGTGCCAGCAGCTTAGCCAGGGGGGACTACACCTTC.

The chain couples TRBV15 to TRBJ1-6; D ambiguous. CDR3 length equals 14 residues. Germline-derived CDR1 and CDR2 are LNHNV and YYDKDF (reference sequence). V dropped 3 bases and J dropped 2 bases, with 5 bases sitting between them. For the CDR3, the DNA is TGTGCCACCAGCAGTAGGACCTATAATTCACCCCTCCACTTT. Translation: CATSSRTYNSPLHF.

This rearrangement joins TRBV2 to TRBJ1-2; 8 bases map to TRBD1. The CDR3 spans 15 residues. V trimming: 2 bases; J trimming: 2 bases; junction bases outside the gene matches: 4. Germline V lookup: CDR1 SNHLY, CDR2 FYNNEI. CDR3 nucleotide sequence: TGTGCCAGCAGTGAACAGGGGGCCTTAAACTATGGCTACACCTTC. Its protein product is CASSEQGALNYGYTF.

This clone was seen only once. CDR3 sequence reads: CASSAPASGASTDTQYF. CDR3 DNA sequence: TGTGCCAGCAGTGCTCCGGCTAGCGGGGCTAGCACAGATACGCAGTATTTT. V and J are TRBV6-4 and TRBJ2-3, with 9 bases that match TRBD2. Germline CDR1 reads MRHNA; CDR2 reads SNTAGT. The CDR3 length is 17 residues. Trimming cost V 4 bases and J 0 bases; bases outside gene matches: 8.

The V and J genes are TRBV10-3 and TRBJ1-3; D remains ambiguous. CDR1 is ENHRY and CDR2 is SYGVKD in the germline V gene. V lost 3 bases and J lost 0, with 9 bases in between. This CDR3 contains 15 residues. In nucleotides, the CDR3 is TGTGCCATCAGTGATATGACTTTCTCTGGAAACACCATATATTTT. Protein: CAISDMTFSGNTIYF.

The CDR3 loop reads CASSELDRQLFF. The DNA of the CDR3 is TGTGCCAGCAGTGAATTGGACCGACAACTGTTTTTT. The chain recombines TRBV2 with TRBJ1-4, with D unclear. Germline V gene sequence: CDR1 SNHLY, CDR2 FYNNEI. The CDR3 is 12 amino acids. V was cut by 2 bases and J by 12 bases, with 10 bases left in between.

V gene TRBV19 combines with J gene TRBJ2-5; 8 nucleotides match TRBD1. The germline V gene encodes CDR1 LNHDA and CDR2 SQIVND (reference sequence). This CDR3 region has 15 residues. V dropped 8 bases and J dropped 2; count of bases not matched to a gene: 10. For the CDR3, the DNA is TGTGCCAGTTCCGTGGGCAGGGGGCATCAAGAGACCCAGTACTTC. The encoded protein is CASSVGRGHQETQYF.

The rearrangement joins TRBV11-2 to TRBJ2-1; TRBD1 matches at 9 bases. V lost 3 bases and J lost 4; bases outside the gene matches: 1. The CDR3 runs 14 residues. Germline CDR1 is SGHAT and CDR2 is FQNNGV. In nucleotides, the CDR3 is TGTGCCAGCAGCTTGACAGGGGGTTACAATGAGCAGTTCTTC. Its translation is CASSLTGGYNEQFF.

CDR3 amino acids: CAIRKGVEMKQYF. CDR3 nucleotide sequence: TGTGCCATCAGAAAGGGCGTGGAGATGAAGCAGTACTTC. The rearrangement joins TRBV10-3 to TRBJ2-7, with D hard to call. Germline CDR1 and CDR2: ENHRY and SYGVKD. The CDR3 is made up of 13 amino acids. V lost 6 bases to trimming and J lost 8 bases, with 17 bases between them.

This chain links TRBV7-2 with TRBJ2-5, with D possibly TRBD2 on 5 matching bases. Per germline, CDR1 SGHTA and CDR2 FQGNSA. The CDR3 has 15 amino acids. Deletions cut 1 base from V and 9 bases from J, with 18 bases between. Here the CDR3 DNA reads TGTGCCAGCAGCTTAGACGGGCCATTAGCGACGGCCCAGTACTTC. As protein: CASSLDGPLATAQYF.

The CDR3: CASSLEPGAYEQYF. The CDR3 DNA sequence: TGCGCCAGCAGCTTGGAACCAGGGGCCTACGAGCAGTACTTC. The genes are TRBV5-1 and TRBJ2-7, with D possibly TRBD1 on 6 matching bases. The CDR3 extends over 14 amino acids. From germline, CDR1 is SGHRS and CDR2 YFSETQ. Trimming pared 0 bases from V and 2 bases from J, leaving 9 bases between. The full variable domain, in which reference TRBV5-1 and TRBJ2-7 provide the parts outside the CDR3, is KAGVTQTPRYLIKTRGQQVTLSCSPISGHRSVSWYQQTPGQGLQFLFEYFSETQRNKGNFPGRFSGRQFSNSRSEMNVSTLELGDSALYLCASSLEPGAYEQYFGPGTRLTVT.

The chain employs TRBV27 and TRBJ1-1; D gene uncertain. Germline V lookup: CDR1 MNHEY, CDR2 SMNVEV (reference sequence). V was pared by 3 bases and J by 2 bases, with 10 bases between. The CDR3 covers 14 residues. CDR3 sequence reads: CASSLAGFNTEAFF. CDR3 DNA sequence: TGTGCCAGCAGTTTGGCAGGCTTCAACACTGAAGCTTTCTTT.

The chain links TRBV27 to TRBJ1-1, with a weak D call TRBD1 (6 bases). Germline V lookup: CDR1 MNHEY, CDR2 SMNVEV (reference sequence). The CDR3 runs to 14 residues. V lost 6 bases to trimming and J lost 7 bases, with 18 bases between them. The CDR3 region is CASSLRGTRLEAFF. The DNA for the CDR3 is TGTGCCAGCAGCTTAAGAGGGACAAGGCTTGAAGCTTTCTTT.

The J gene is TRBJ2-5, the V gene TRBV6-4, with a weak D call TRBD1 (6 bases). CDR3 length: 17 amino acids. Germline V gene sequence: CDR1 MRHNA, CDR2 SNTAGT. V gave up 3 bases and J gave up 2 bases, with 19 bases separating them. CDR3 sequence (DNA): TGTGCCAGCAGTGATGTTTCGGGACACCGATTTCAAGAGACCCAGTACTTC. Translation gives CASSDVSGHRFQETQYF.

This chain joins TRBV7-5 and TRBJ1-5; the DNA was not used to check the table's D call, TRBD1. TRBV7-5 has pseudogene status. This CDR3 is 15 amino acids long. CDR3: CASSTAGTDNQPQHF. CDR3 DNA: TGTGCCAGCAGCACCGCCGGGACAGACAATCAGCCCCAGCATTTT.